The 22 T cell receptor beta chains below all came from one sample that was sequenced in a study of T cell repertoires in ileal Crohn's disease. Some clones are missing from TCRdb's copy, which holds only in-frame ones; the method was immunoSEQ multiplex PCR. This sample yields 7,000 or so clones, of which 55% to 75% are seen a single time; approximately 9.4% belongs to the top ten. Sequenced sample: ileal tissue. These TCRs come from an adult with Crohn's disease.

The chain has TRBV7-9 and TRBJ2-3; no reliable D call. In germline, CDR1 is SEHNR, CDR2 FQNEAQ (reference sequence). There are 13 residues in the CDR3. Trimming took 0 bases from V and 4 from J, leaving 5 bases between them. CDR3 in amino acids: CASSLAQADTQYF. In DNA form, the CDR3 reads TGTGCCAGCAGCTTAGCCCAGGCAGATACGCAGTATTTT. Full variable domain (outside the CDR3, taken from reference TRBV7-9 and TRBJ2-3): DTGVSQNPRHKITKRGQNVTFRCDPISEHNRLYWYRQTLGQGPEFLTYFQNEAQLEKSRLLSDRFSAERPKGSFSTLEIQRTEQGDSAMYLCASSLAQADTQYFGPGTRLTVL.

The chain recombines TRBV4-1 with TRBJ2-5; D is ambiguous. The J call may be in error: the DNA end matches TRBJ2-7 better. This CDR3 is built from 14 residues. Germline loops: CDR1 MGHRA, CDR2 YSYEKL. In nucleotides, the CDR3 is TGCGCCAGCAGCTTTCGCCCGTTAGCCCCCGAGCAGTACTTC. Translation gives CASSFRPLAPEQYF.

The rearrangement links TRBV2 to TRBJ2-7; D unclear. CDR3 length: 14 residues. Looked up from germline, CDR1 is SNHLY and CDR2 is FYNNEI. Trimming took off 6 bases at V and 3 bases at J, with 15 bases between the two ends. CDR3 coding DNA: TGTGCCAGCAGCGATATCCTAGTGAGCTACGAGCAGTACTTC. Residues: CASSDILVSYEQYF.

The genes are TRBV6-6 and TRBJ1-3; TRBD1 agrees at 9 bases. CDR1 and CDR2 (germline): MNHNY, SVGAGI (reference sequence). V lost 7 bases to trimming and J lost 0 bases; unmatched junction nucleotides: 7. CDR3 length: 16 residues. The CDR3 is CASTPGQGNSGNTIYF. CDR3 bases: TGTGCCAGCACCCCGGGACAGGGCAACTCTGGAAACACCATATATTTT.

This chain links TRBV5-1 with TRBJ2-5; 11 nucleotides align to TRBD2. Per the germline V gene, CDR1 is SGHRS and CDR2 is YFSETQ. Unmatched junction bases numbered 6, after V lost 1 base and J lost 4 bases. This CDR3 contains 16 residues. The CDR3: CASSLRTSGRVETQYF. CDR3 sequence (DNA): TGCGCCAGCAGCTTGCGAACTAGCGGGAGAGTAGAGACCCAGTACTTC.

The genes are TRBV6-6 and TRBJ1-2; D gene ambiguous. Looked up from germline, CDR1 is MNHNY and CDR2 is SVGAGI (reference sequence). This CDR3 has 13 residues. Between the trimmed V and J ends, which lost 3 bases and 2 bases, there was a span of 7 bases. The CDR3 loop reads CASSYNKNYGYTF. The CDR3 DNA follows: TGTGCCAGCAGTTATAACAAGAACTATGGCTACACCTTC.

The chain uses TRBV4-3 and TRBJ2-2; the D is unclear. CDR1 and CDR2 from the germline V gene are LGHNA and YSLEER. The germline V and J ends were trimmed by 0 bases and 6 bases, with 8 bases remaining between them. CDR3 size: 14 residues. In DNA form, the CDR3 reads TGCGCCAGCAGCCAAGACCCCCCGTCCGGGGAGCTGTTTTTT. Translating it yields CASSQDPPSGELFF.

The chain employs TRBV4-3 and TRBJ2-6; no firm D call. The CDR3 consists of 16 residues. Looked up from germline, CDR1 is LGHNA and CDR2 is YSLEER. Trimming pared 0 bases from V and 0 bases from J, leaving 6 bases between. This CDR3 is CASSQDEASGANVLTF. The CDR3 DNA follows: TGCGCCAGCAGCCAAGACGAAGCCTCTGGGGCCAACGTCCTGACTTTC.

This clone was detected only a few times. This CDR3 reads CASSLGQTLLEQYF. DNA for the CDR3: TGCGCCAGCAGCCTAGGACAGACTCTCCTCGAGCAGTACTTC. The chain couples TRBV5-1 to TRBJ2-7; possibly TRBD1 for D (6 bases). The V gene's germline CDR1 is SGHRS and CDR2 YFSETQ. V was cut by 4 bases and J by 6 bases, with 17 bases left in between. The CDR3 sequence is 14 residues long.

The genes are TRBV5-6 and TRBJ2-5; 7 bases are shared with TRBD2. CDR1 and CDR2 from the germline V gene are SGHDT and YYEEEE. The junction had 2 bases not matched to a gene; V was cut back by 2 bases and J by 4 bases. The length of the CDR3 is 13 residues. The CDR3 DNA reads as TGTGCCAGCAGCTTCCCGGGGGGAGAGACCCAGTACTTC. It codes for CASSFPGGETQYF.

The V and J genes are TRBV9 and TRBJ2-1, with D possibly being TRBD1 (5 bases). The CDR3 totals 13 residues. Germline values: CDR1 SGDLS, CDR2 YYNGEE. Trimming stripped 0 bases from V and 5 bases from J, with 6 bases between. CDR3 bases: TGTGCCAGCAGCGTAGGACAGAACAATGAGCAGTTCTTC. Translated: CASSVGQNNEQFF.

The CDR3 DNA is TGTGCCAGCGCCAGGCCGGGGACTGAAGCTTTCTTT. Amino acids: CASARPGTEAFF. The rearrangement joins TRBV5-4 to TRBJ1-1, with no clear D. The V gene's germline CDR1 is SGHNT and CDR2 YYREEE (reference sequence). CDR3 length equals 12 residues. Trimming stripped 7 bases from V and 5 bases from J, with 12 bases between.

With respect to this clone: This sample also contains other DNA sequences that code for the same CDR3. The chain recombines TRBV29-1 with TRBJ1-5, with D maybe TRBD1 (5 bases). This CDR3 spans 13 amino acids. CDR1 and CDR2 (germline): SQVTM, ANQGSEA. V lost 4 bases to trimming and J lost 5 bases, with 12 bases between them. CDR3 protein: CSVVGGRDQPQHF. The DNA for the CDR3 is TGCAGCGTTGTCGGGGGACGAGATCAGCCCCAGCATTTT.

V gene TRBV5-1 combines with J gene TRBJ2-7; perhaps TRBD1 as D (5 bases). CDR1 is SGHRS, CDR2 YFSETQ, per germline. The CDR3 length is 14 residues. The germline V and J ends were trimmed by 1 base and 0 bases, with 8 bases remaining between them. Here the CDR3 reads CASSLTGNSYEQYF. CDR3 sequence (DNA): TGCGCCAGCAGCTTGACAGGAAACTCCTACGAGCAGTACTTC.

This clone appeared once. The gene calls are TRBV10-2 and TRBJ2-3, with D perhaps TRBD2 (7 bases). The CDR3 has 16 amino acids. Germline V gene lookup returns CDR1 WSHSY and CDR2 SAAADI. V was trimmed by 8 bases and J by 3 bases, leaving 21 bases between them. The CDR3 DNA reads TGCGCCAGCCGAGGGGGGGGACGGAGTAATACAGATACGCAGTATTTT. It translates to CASRGGGRSNTDTQYF.

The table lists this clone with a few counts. The CDR3 loop reads CASSSGTGYEKLFF. The CDR3 DNA follows: TGTGCCAGCAGTTCCGGGACAGGGTACGAAAAACTGTTTTTT. This chain links TRBV7-9 with TRBJ1-4; 9 nucleotides match TRBD1. V lost 6 bases, J lost 8 bases, and 7 bases stayed unmatched. The CDR3 is made up of 14 amino acids. Germline V CDR1 and CDR2: SEHNR, FQNEAQ (reference sequence).

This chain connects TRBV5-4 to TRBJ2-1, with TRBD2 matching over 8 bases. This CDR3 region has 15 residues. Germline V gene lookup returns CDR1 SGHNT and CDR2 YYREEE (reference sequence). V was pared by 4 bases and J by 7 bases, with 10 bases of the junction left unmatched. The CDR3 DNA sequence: TGTGCCAGCAGCGCCCCCGGGGGGGCGGGGAATGAGCAGTTCTTC. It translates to CASSAPGGAGNEQFF.

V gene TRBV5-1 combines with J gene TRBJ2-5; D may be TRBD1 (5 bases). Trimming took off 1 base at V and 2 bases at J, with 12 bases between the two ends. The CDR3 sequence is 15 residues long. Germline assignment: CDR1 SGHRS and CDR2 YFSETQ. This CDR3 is CASSLRGLPQETQYF. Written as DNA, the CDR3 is TGCGCCAGCAGCTTGAGGGGCCTGCCTCAAGAGACCCAGTACTTC.

CDR3 nucleotide sequence: TGTGCCAGCAGTGCCGGGGGGACAGGCGGATCTTTCCCCTACGAGCAGTACTTC. Amino acids: CASSAGGTGGSFPYEQYF. The chain uses TRBV6-1 and TRBJ2-7, with D maybe TRBD1 (8 bases). The CDR3 is 18 residues long. The V gene lost 4 bases and the J gene lost 2 bases, with 24 bases spanning the gap. The V gene's germline CDR1 is MNHNS and CDR2 SASEGT.

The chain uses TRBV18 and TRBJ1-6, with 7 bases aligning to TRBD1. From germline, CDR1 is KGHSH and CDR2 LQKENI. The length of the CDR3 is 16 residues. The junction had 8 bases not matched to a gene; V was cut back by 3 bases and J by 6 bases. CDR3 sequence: CASSPPQGRGNSPLHF. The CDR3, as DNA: TGTGCCAGCTCACCCCCACAGGGGCGGGGTAATTCACCCCTCCACTTT.

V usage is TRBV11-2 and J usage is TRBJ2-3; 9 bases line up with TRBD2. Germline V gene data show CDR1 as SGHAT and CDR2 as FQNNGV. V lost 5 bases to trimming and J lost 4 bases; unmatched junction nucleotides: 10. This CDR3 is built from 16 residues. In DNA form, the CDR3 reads TGTGCCAGCAGCCCTAGCCTAGCGGGAACCGCAGATACGCAGTATTTT. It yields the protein CASSPSLAGTADTQYF.

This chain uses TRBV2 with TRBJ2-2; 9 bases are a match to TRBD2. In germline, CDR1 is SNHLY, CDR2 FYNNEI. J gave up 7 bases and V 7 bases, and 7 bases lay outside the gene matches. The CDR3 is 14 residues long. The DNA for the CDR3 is TGTGCCAGCAACATGGGACTAGCTGGCGGGGAGCTGTTTTTT. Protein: CASNMGLAGGELFF.